This T cell receptor beta chain stems from a study of CD8+ T cells in alopecia areata. Study results and caveats: Tofacitinib did not eliminate many expanded lesional clones from scalp or blood. An increase in clonality over normal scalp was evident in lesional scalp, especially alopecia totalis/universalis.

Concerning this clone itself: Its antigen is still unknown.

Sequencing used cDNA as its template, made by extracting RNA and reverse transcribing it. Sequencing was performed with immunoSEQ multiplex PCR; in TCRdb, only in-frame clones are kept and a portion is missing. The table includes over 150,000 clones, approximately 53% detected once. This CDR3 is 12 amino acids long. Per the germline V gene, CDR1 is SQVTM and CDR2 is ANQGSEA. Trimming took 5 bases from V and 8 from J; bases not matched to a gene: 7. As for treatment: oral pan-JAK inhibitor, 5-10 mg twice daily. The material was CD8+ T cells sorted from blood, obtained at week 24, from a patient treated with tofacitinib. The rearrangement uses TRBV29-1 and TRBJ1-2; the match to TRBD1 covers 8 bases. The receptor was derived from a human donor with alopecia areata. The CDR3 loop reads CSVKDRVEGYTF. CDR3 DNA: TGCAGCGTTAAGGACAGGGTGGAAGGCTACACCTTC.